The 31 T cell receptor beta chains below all came from one sample that was sequenced in a study of metastatic and nonmetastatic thyroid tumors. With MiXCR, TCRdb reprocessed the PCR reads. The sample holds more than 50,000 clones; 20% to 25% are singletons and the top ten take approximately 4%. No treatment of any kind had been given to any patient before thyroid surgery. Sequenced material: blood. The receptors were sampled from a female donor with papillary thyroid cancer or a benign thyroid nodule (not recorded which). Some clones in this sample may be carry-over from other donors' samples.

This clone was counted at least ten times. The chain links TRBV5-1 to TRBJ1-1; D gene uncertain. The germline gives CDR1 SGHRS, CDR2 YFSETQ. V dropped 4 bases and J dropped 4 bases, with 11 bases sitting between them. The CDR3 runs to 13 residues. As DNA, the CDR3 is TGCGCCAGCAGCAGGGTCGTCGGCACTGAAGCTTTCTTT. It is translated as CASSRVVGTEAFF.

This clone has ten or more counts. The chain is built from TRBV9 and TRBJ2-3, with 9 bases identical to TRBD1. This CDR3 comprises 15 residues. V lost 4 bases, J lost 5 bases, and 8 bases stayed unmatched. Germline V gene lookup returns CDR1 SGDLS and CDR2 YYNGEE. CDR3 DNA sequence: TGTGCCAGCAGCCGTACAGGGGGCGTGGGAGATACGCAGTATTTT. Amino acids: CASSRTGGVGDTQYF.

The chain carries TRBV5-4 and TRBJ1-5; D uncertain. From germline, CDR1 is SGHNT and CDR2 YYREEE (reference sequence). This CDR3 spans 13 amino acids. The V end was cut by 5 bases, the J end by 4 bases, with 10 bases between. The CDR3 DNA reads as TGTGCCAGCAGTCCCGCCCCTAATCAGCCCCAGCATTTT. Translating gives CASSPAPNQPQHF. Complete variable domain (other parts from reference TRBV5-4 and TRBJ1-5): ETGVTQSPTHLIKTRGQQVTLRCSSQSGHNTVSWYQQALGQGPQFIFQYYREEENGRGNFPPRFSGLQFPNYSSELNVNALELDDSALYLCASSPAPNQPQHFGDGTRLSIL.

The chain joins TRBV5-1 to TRBJ1-4; D is perhaps TRBD1 (6 bases). The CDR3 runs 14 residues. The germline CDR1 and CDR2 sequences are SGHRS and YFSETQ. V dropped 4 bases and J dropped 5 bases, with 12 bases sitting between them. In nucleotides, the CDR3 is TGCGCCAGCAGCGCTCGGGACAAGAATGAAAAACTGTTTTTT. It specifies CASSARDKNEKLFF.

To note about this clone: A much larger clone lies one base from this, so it may be a read error. The genes are TRBV11-2 and TRBJ2-1; D call uncertain. With 3 bases removed from V and 12 bases from J, the gap between germline ends came to 12 bases. The CDR3 length is 12 residues. Looked up from germline, CDR1 is SGHAT and CDR2 is FQNNGV. CDR3 residues: CASSFPADGQFF. The CDR3 coding sequence is TGTGCCAGCAGCTTTCCAGCAGATGGGCAGTTCTTC.

The V and J genes are TRBV6-1 and TRBJ2-7; D might be TRBD2 (7 bases). The CDR3 consists of 15 residues. Trimming shortened V by 0 bases and J by 7 bases, and 16 bases separated the two germline ends. The germline V gene has CDR1 MNHNS and CDR2 SASEGT. This chain's CDR3 is CASSEAFRGAVEQYF. CDR3 coding DNA: TGTGCCAGCAGTGAAGCGTTCCGGGGGGCAGTAGAGCAGTACTTC.

Concerning this clone: A much larger clone sits a single nucleotide away, making a read error possible. The CDR3 nucleotides are TGTGCCTTCTCTGACAGGAACAATGAGCAGTTCTTC. Protein sequence: CAFSDRNNEQFF. The chain combines TRBV30 with TRBJ2-1; D might be TRBD1 (6 bases). The CDR3 covers 12 residues. The germline V and J ends were trimmed by 7 bases and 5 bases, with 12 bases remaining between them. Per the germline V gene, CDR1 is GTSNPN and CDR2 is SVGIG (reference sequence).

In its sample, this clone was seen many times. The V call is TRBV29-1, the J call TRBJ1-5; D unclear. V lost 5 bases and J 2 bases, leaving 7 bases between the germline ends. Per the germline V gene, CDR1 is SQVTM and CDR2 is ANQGSEA. The CDR3 sequence is 12 residues long. CDR3 bases: TGCAGCGTTTCTTCTGGCAATCAGCCCCAGCATTTT. It translates to CSVSSGNQPQHF.

The chain has TRBV15 and TRBJ2-1; 12 nucleotides align to TRBD1. The CDR3 extends over 13 amino acids. With V trimmed by 7 bases and J by 8 bases, 3 bases remained unmatched. From germline, CDR1 is LNHNV and CDR2 YYDKDF (reference sequence). CDR3 protein: CATNRDRGHEQFF. For the CDR3, the DNA is TGTGCCACCAACCGGGACAGGGGGCATGAGCAGTTCTTC.

This clone has a count of ten or more. This chain connects TRBV3-1 to TRBJ2-7; D uncertain. Trimming left V 4 bases short and J 0 bases short, with 7 bases between. The CDR3 is 13 residues long. CDR1 LGHDT and CDR2 YNNKEL come from the germline V gene (reference sequence). CDR3 in amino acids: CASSRGPSYEQYF. CDR3 bases: TGTGCCAGCAGCCGAGGACCCTCCTACGAGCAGTACTTC.

Details on this clone: A read error is possible here, since a much larger clone lies one base away. The sample has other DNA sequences that encode this CDR3 too. The chain combines TRBV7-7 with TRBJ2-5, with a weak D call TRBD2 (5 bases). The CDR3 spans 15 residues. Germline lookup yields CDR1 SSHAT and CDR2 FNYEAQ (reference sequence). The CDR3 region is CASSPGGGVEETQYF. The CDR3 DNA is TGTGCTAGCAGCCCAGGAGGTGGGGTGGAAGAGACCCAGTACTTC.

The table lists this clone with many counts. The J gene is TRBJ1-6, the V gene TRBV19, with 8 nucleotides matching TRBD1. The CDR3 consists of 15 residues. CDR1 LNHDA and CDR2 SQIVND come from the germline V gene (reference sequence). Trimming removed 6 bases from V and 5 bases from J; junction bases left unmatched: 6. The CDR3, as DNA: TGTGCCAGTAGCCGGAGGGGACAGGATAATTCACCCCTCCACTTT. Protein sequence: CASSRRGQDNSPLHF.

As to this clone: This could be a read error, since a much larger clone is one nucleotide away. The rearrangement uses TRBV2 and TRBJ2-7, with TRBD2 matching over 10 bases. Germline V gives CDR1 SNHLY, CDR2 FYNNEI. CDR3 size: 15 residues. V lost 6 bases to trimming and J lost 1 base; unmatched junction nucleotides: 6. CDR3 DNA: TGTGCCAGCAGGTCAGGACTAGCGGATTCCTACGAGCAGTACTTC. It translates to CASRSGLADSYEQYF. The full variable domain, with the rest looked up from reference TRBV2 and TRBJ2-7, is EPEVTQTPSHQVTQMGQEVILRCVPISNHLYFYWYRQILGQKVEFLVSFYNNEISEKSEIFDDQFSVERPDGSNFTLKIRSTKLEDSAMYFCASRSGLADSYEQYFGPGTRLTVT.

This clone occurred many times. This rearrangement joins TRBV2 to TRBJ2-7, with TRBD1 as a possible D gene (5 bases). Trimming took off 8 bases at V and 0 bases at J, with 14 bases between the two ends. Germline CDR1 SNHLY, CDR2 FYNNEI. This CDR3 is built from 14 residues. The CDR3 nucleotides are TGTGCCAGCCAGGGAACTGGTAGCTCCTACGAGCAGTACTTC. Translation: CASQGTGSSYEQYF.

This clone was found many times. The chain recombines TRBV9 with TRBJ2-2, with 8 bases matching TRBD1. Germline lookup yields CDR1 SGDLS and CDR2 YYNGEE. The CDR3 is 16 residues long. The J segment lost 5 bases and the V segment lost 4 bases, leaving 10 bases of the junction unmatched. In DNA, the CDR3 is TGTGCCAGCAGCATTAAGGGACAGGCCGGAACCGGGGAGCTGTTTTTT. As protein: CASSIKGQAGTGELFF.

In this sample, this clone turned up a few times. At one of its ends the junction is not consistent with the germline gene, which may arise from a read error. This sequence joins TRBV28 and TRBJ1-2; D gene ambiguous. This CDR3 has 14 amino acids. From germline, CDR1 is MDHEN and CDR2 SYDVKM. Here the CDR3 DNA reads TGTGCCAGCAGTTCACAGTGTTCTGGATATGGCCACACCTTC. This sequence encodes CASSSQCSGYGHTF.

This clone has ten or more counts. The rearrangement links TRBV2 to TRBJ1-4; 7 nucleotides line up with TRBD1. J gave up 8 bases and V 3 bases, and 9 bases lay outside the gene matches. Per germline, CDR1 SNHLY and CDR2 FYNNEI. The CDR3 totals 15 residues. The CDR3 loop is CASSEVPGTDEKLFF. For the CDR3, the DNA is TGTGCCAGCAGTGAGGTGCCCGGGACAGACGAAAAACTGTTTTTT.

This clone was detected many times. The rearrangement uses TRBV3-1 and TRBJ2-2; TRBD2 aligns across 7 bases. Germline V CDR1 and CDR2: LGHDT, YNNKEL (reference sequence). The CDR3 is 13 amino acids. Germline trimming cut 3 bases from V and 6 bases from J; bases unmatched to any gene: 1. In nucleotides, the CDR3 is TGTGCCAGCAGCCATGGGGGGGCCGGGGAGCTGTTTTTT. Residues: CASSHGGAGELFF.

In its sample, this clone was seen many times. The chain is built from TRBV7-8 and TRBJ2-6; D unclear. V was shortened by 3 bases and J by 8 bases, with 8 bases between the two germline ends. The CDR3 runs 13 residues. Germline V gene lookup returns CDR1 SGHVS and CDR2 FQNEAQ. CDR3 in amino acids: CASSLERPNVLTF. The CDR3 DNA follows: TGTGCCAGCAGCTTGGAACGACCCAACGTCCTGACTTTC.

This clone came up many times. This chain uses TRBV15 with TRBJ2-6, with D unresolved. The ends were cut back, 0 bases at V and 0 bases at J, with 6 bases in the middle. The CDR3 length is 16 residues. CDR1 is LNHNV, CDR2 YYDKDF, per germline (reference sequence). The CDR3 bases are TGTGCCACCAGCAGAGATGGTGGCTCTGGGGCCAACGTCCTGACTTTC. This encodes CATSRDGGSGANVLTF.

This clone has at least ten counts. The V and J genes are TRBV20-1 and TRBJ2-5; D is undetermined. CDR1 and CDR2 from the germline V gene are DFQATT and SNEGSKA (reference sequence). V was trimmed by 6 bases and J by 3 bases, leaving 20 bases between them. The CDR3 totals 15 residues. The CDR3 region has the DNA TGCAGTGCCGAGTACGCCGGAAGACACAAAGAGACCCAGTACTTC. Residues: CSAEYAGRHKETQYF.

This clone was picked up a small number of times. The junction does not match germline at one end; this may be a read error. The rearrangement uses TRBV6-1 and TRBJ1-1; D may be TRBD1 (6 bases). CDR3 size: 13 residues. From germline, CDR1 is MNHNS and CDR2 SASEGT. The CDR3: CARTDEGDGEALF. The DNA of the CDR3 is TGTGCCAGAACCGACGAGGGGGATGGTGAAGCTTTATTT.

This rearrangement joins TRBV11-1 to TRBJ2-1; D is undetermined. CDR1 is SGHAT and CDR2 is FQDESV in the germline V gene (reference sequence). The CDR3 is 15 amino acids. Trimming pared 6 bases from V and 9 bases from J, leaving 21 bases between. CDR3 protein: CASRRGTHHVGEQFF. The CDR3 DNA reads as TGTGCCAGCAGACGCGGTACGCACCATGTGGGTGAGCAGTTCTTC.

The table lists this clone with many counts. The gene calls are TRBV9 and TRBJ2-7; TRBD1 agrees at 7 bases. The junction had 8 bases not matched to a gene; V was cut back by 2 bases and J by 6 bases. This CDR3 comprises 14 residues. Germline CDR1 SGDLS, CDR2 YYNGEE. CDR3 coding DNA: TGTGCCAGCAGCGTTCGGGACAGCTCCCTCGAGCAGTACTTC. Amino acid sequence: CASSVRDSSLEQYF.

The table lists this clone with many counts. The V call is TRBV5-1, the J call TRBJ1-1; D possibly corresponds to TRBD1 (5 bases). V was cut by 1 base and J by 5 bases, with 12 bases left in between. The CDR3 is 14 residues long. Germline V gene data show CDR1 as SGHRS and CDR2 as YFSETQ. The CDR3 nucleotides read TGCGCCAGCAGCTTGTTTGGGACCGGAACTGAAGCTTTCTTT. This sequence encodes CASSLFGTGTEAFF.

The rearrangement links TRBV6-2 or TRBV6-3 to TRBJ2-3; 8 bases map to TRBD2. Germline assignment: CDR1 MNHEY and CDR2 SVGEGT. The CDR3 has 14 residues. V shed 7 bases and J 6 bases; nucleotides not matched to a gene: 9. The CDR3 region has the DNA TGTGCCAGCACCAACGGGGGGGCAGGGGATACGCAGTATTTT. This translates into CASTNGGAGDTQYF.

This clone was observed at least ten times. The CDR3 DNA is TGTGCCAGCAGTTGGGGGAATGAGCAGTTCTTC. It is translated as CASSWGNEQFF. V usage is TRBV27 and J usage is TRBJ2-1, with D tentatively TRBD1 or TRBD2 (5 bases each). V gave up 4 bases and J gave up 7 bases, with 5 bases separating them. The V gene's germline CDR1 is MNHEY and CDR2 SMNVEV (reference sequence). The CDR3 is made up of 11 amino acids.

This clone was observed a handful of times. One end of the junction varies from germline; a read error may be responsible. The rearrangement joins TRBV6-2 or TRBV6-3 to TRBJ2-2; D gene ambiguous. Per germline, CDR1 MNHEY and CDR2 SVGEGT. CDR3 size: 16 residues. This CDR3 reads CASIYAHGAYTGELFF. The DNA for the CDR3 is TGTGCCAGCATTTACGCACATGGCGCTTACACCGGGGAGCTGTTTTTT.

The J gene is TRBJ1-1, the V gene TRBV5-1; possible D gene TRBD1, 6 bases. The CDR3 has 14 residues. Germline assignment: CDR1 SGHRS and CDR2 YFSETQ. V was cut by 0 bases and J by 5 bases, with 11 bases left in between. DNA for the CDR3: TGCGCCAGCAGCTTGGCCGGGGGGCGAACTGAAGCTTTCTTT. It encodes CASSLAGGRTEAFF.

This clone was counted many times. The chain is built from TRBV28 and TRBJ1-1; TRBD1 is a possible D gene (6 bases). This CDR3 is 12 amino acids long. V was pared by 6 bases and J by 4 bases, with 9 bases between. Germline V lookup: CDR1 MDHEN, CDR2 SYDVKM. CDR3 sequence reads: CASRLQGTEAFF. The CDR3 bases are TGTGCCAGCAGGCTACAGGGCACTGAAGCTTTCTTT. Full variable domain (missing parts from reference TRBV28 and TRBJ1-1): DVKVTQSSRYLVKRTGEKVFLECVQDMDHENMFWYRQDPGLGLRLIYFSYDVKMKEKGDIPEGYSVSREKKERFSLILESASTNQTSMYLCASRLQGTEAFFGQGTRLTVV.

The gene calls are TRBV30 and TRBJ2-7; D is unresolved. Trimming cost V 1 base and J 1 base, with 8 bases left between them. The CDR3 length is 13 residues. CDR1 is GTSNPN, CDR2 SVGIG, per germline (reference sequence). The CDR3 region has the DNA TGTGCCTGGAGTGCGGTAGGATCCTACGAGCAGTACTTC. This codes for CAWSAVGSYEQYF. Looking up the rest from reference TRBV30 and TRBJ2-7 gives the full variable domain: SQTIHQWPATLVQPVGSPLSLECTVEGTSNPNLYWYRQAAGRGLQLLFYSVGIGQISSEVPQNLSASRPQDRQFILSSKKLLLSDSGFYLCAWSAVGSYEQYFGPGTRLTVT.